The 25 T cell receptor beta chains below come from one sample, sequenced in a study of OX40 agonist ivuxolimab in advanced cancers. Some clones are missing from TCRdb's copy, which holds only in-frame ones; the method was immunoSEQ multiplex PCR. This sample has about 64,000 clones, with approximately 90% found just once. The starting material was CD4+ or CD8+ T cells sorted from blood, obtained in a trial of the OX40 agonist ivuxolimab. The receptors derive from an adult with an advanced solid tumor such as melanoma, head and neck, liver or kidney cancer.

This rearrangement joins TRBV30 to TRBJ2-7; D possibly corresponds to TRBD2 (6 bases). Germline values: CDR1 GTSNPN, CDR2 SVGIG (reference sequence). CDR3 length equals 15 residues. With 4 bases removed from V and 7 bases from J, the gap between germline ends came to 23 bases. The chain's CDR3 is CAWIDRMSGGREQYF. The CDR3 coding sequence is TGTGCCTGGATAGATAGGATGTCCGGGGGACGGGAGCAGTACTTC.

The genes are TRBV27 and TRBJ2-1; 8 bases match TRBD2. The CDR3 totals 14 residues. V lost 3 bases, J lost 4 bases, and 2 bases stayed unmatched. Germline CDR1 reads MNHEY; CDR2 reads SMNVEV (reference sequence). The CDR3 bases are TGTGCCAGCAGTTTCCAGCGGGAGTACAATGAGCAGTTCTTC. This translates into CASSFQREYNEQFF.

The chain couples TRBV6-4 to TRBJ2-7; D gene uncertain. Trimming shortened V by 7 bases and J by 2 bases, and 12 bases separated the two germline ends. The CDR3 is made up of 13 amino acids. Germline values: CDR1 MRHNA, CDR2 SNTAGT. CDR3 in amino acids: CASTNAETYEQYF. The CDR3, as DNA: TGTGCCAGCACCAATGCAGAGACCTACGAGCAGTACTTC.

The chain recombines TRBV28 with TRBJ2-5, with 9 positions matching TRBD2. From germline, CDR1 is MDHEN and CDR2 SYDVKM. V dropped 3 bases and J dropped 5; count of bases not matched to a gene: 4. The CDR3 is 14 residues long. This chain's CDR3 is CASSLMAGGETQYF. In DNA form, the CDR3 reads TGTGCCAGCAGTTTGATGGCGGGAGGGGAGACCCAGTACTTC.

The chain uses TRBV14 and TRBJ2-7; 7 bases are shared with TRBD1. This CDR3 region has 15 residues. Germline CDR1 is SGHDN and CDR2 is FVKESK. V shed 3 bases, J shed 3 bases, and the junction held 8 bases outside the gene matches. The CDR3 protein is CASSHDRVGGYEQYF. Here the CDR3 DNA reads TGTGCCAGCAGCCACGACAGGGTAGGCGGCTACGAGCAGTACTTC.

The rearrangement uses TRBV6-6 and TRBJ2-5; 7 bases match TRBD1. V dropped 5 bases and J dropped 5; count of bases not matched to a gene: 8. Germline CDR1 and CDR2: MNHNY and SVGAGI (reference sequence). CDR3 length: 14 residues. This CDR3 reads CASSLGQPAETQYF. The CDR3 coding sequence is TGTGCCAGCAGTCTGGGACAGCCAGCGGAGACCCAGTACTTC.

The chain employs TRBV5-1 and TRBJ2-3; 12 bases map to TRBD2. The CDR3 length is 17 residues. The V gene end was trimmed by 1 base and the J gene end by 5 bases; junction bases not matched to a gene: 8. The germline CDR1 and CDR2 sequences are SGHRS and YFSETQ. Here the CDR3 DNA reads TGCGCCAGCAGCTTGCGGCTAGCGGGAGGGCCAGGAGATACGCAGTATTTT. This sequence encodes CASSLRLAGGPGDTQYF.

The chain is built from TRBV6-1 and TRBJ1-1; D is unclear. Trimming pared 5 bases from V and 5 bases from J, leaving 15 bases between. Germline CDR1 MNHNS, CDR2 SASEGT. There are 14 residues in the CDR3. This CDR3 is CASSHGEGGTEAFF. The CDR3 bases are TGTGCCAGCAGTCACGGTGAGGGAGGTACTGAAGCTTTCTTT.

The V and J genes are TRBV7-9 and TRBJ1-5; the D gene is possibly TRBD1 (6 bases). Germline V gene lookup returns CDR1 SEHNR and CDR2 FQNEAQ (reference sequence). V was cut by 1 base and J by 3 bases, with 10 bases left in between. This CDR3 comprises 15 residues. The CDR3 is CASSLGSGDNQPQHF. In DNA, the CDR3 is TGTGCCAGCAGCTTAGGGTCAGGGGACAATCAGCCCCAGCATTTT.

The rearrangement joins TRBV7-9 to TRBJ1-5; D gene unclear. V lost 1 base and J 5 bases, leaving 6 bases between the germline ends. Germline V gives CDR1 SEHNR, CDR2 FQNEAQ (reference sequence). CDR3 length: 13 residues. CDR3 bases: TGTGCCAGCAGCTTAGTTGGGGATCAGCCCCAGCATTTT. Translation gives CASSLVGDQPQHF.

This clone has a handful of counts. The chain uses TRBV6-1 and TRBJ2-1; D not certain. This CDR3 has 15 amino acids. The V end lost 6 bases, the J end lost 2 bases, and 14 bases lay between the germline ends. Germline CDR1 reads MNHNS; CDR2 reads SASEGT. The CDR3 coding sequence is TGTGCCAGCAGGGCAGATAGTGGGGCCTACAATGAGCAGTTCTTC. It encodes CASRADSGAYNEQFF.

The gene calls are TRBV18 and TRBJ2-1; 8 positions match TRBD2. The CDR3 has 15 residues. Trimming took 0 bases from V and 9 from J; bases not matched to a gene: 7. Germline lookup yields CDR1 KGHSH and CDR2 LQKENI. The DNA for the CDR3 is TGTGCCAGCTCACCACCGGGACTAGGGTCTTTTGAGCAGTTCTTC. Translated, it gives CASSPPGLGSFEQFF.

V is TRBV10-3 and J is TRBJ2-1, with a weak D call TRBD1 (5 bases). This CDR3 spans 14 amino acids. From germline, CDR1 is ENHRY and CDR2 SYGVKD. The V and J ends lost 4 bases and 7 bases respectively, with 14 bases between them. The CDR3 bases are TGTGCCATCAGTGTGGACACCGCCGGGAATGAGCAGTTCTTC. Translating gives CAISVDTAGNEQFF.

The chain employs TRBV7-2 and TRBJ1-2; D remains unclear. Germline V gene data show CDR1 as SGHTA and CDR2 as FQGNSA. The CDR3 contains 15 residues. Trimming took 2 bases from V and 0 from J, leaving 10 bases between them. Written as DNA, the CDR3 is TGTGCCAGCAGCTTACGGCCTGGTTCTAACTATGGCTACACCTTC. Translation: CASSLRPGSNYGYTF.

The chain couples TRBV5-5 to TRBJ2-7; D is ambiguous. This CDR3 is 15 amino acids long. Germline V gene data show CDR1 as SGHKS and CDR2 as YYEKEE (reference sequence). The germline V and J ends were trimmed by 6 bases and 7 bases, with 23 bases remaining between them. The CDR3 is CASTTFASEEGEQYF. The DNA of the CDR3 is TGTGCCAGCACCACCTTCGCGAGTGAAGAAGGGGAGCAGTACTTC.

CDR3 DNA: TGTGCCAGCGGACCGCTTGGGGCGGACACTGAAGCTTTCTTT. Residues: CASGPLGADTEAFF. This chain links TRBV6-6 with TRBJ1-1, with D maybe TRBD1 (5 bases). Trimming took off 8 bases at V and 3 bases at J, with 16 bases between the two ends. CDR1 MNHNY and CDR2 SVGAGI come from the germline V gene (reference sequence). This CDR3 has 14 amino acids.

This clone appeared a single time. The chain carries TRBV6-5 and TRBJ2-1; perhaps TRBD1 as D (6 bases). The CDR3 is 15 amino acids. The ends were cut back, 8 bases at V and 3 bases at J, with 17 bases in the middle. The V gene's germline CDR1 is MNHEY and CDR2 SVGAGI. The CDR3 DNA is TGTGCCAGCCGAGGGGGTTATCTACTCTACAATGAGCAGTTCTTC. This encodes CASRGGYLLYNEQFF.

As to this clone: Other nucleotide sequences in the sample specify the same CDR3. The V gene is TRBV6-1, the J gene TRBJ1-5; weak D call: TRBD1 (6 bases). The CDR3 covers 14 residues. Trimming took off 7 bases at V and 1 base at J, with 11 bases between the two ends. Germline V gene lookup returns CDR1 MNHNS and CDR2 SASEGT. Here the CDR3 DNA reads TGTGCCAGCAACTTACAGGGCAGCAATCAGCCCCAGCATTTT. It encodes CASNLQGSNQPQHF.

CDR3 amino acids: CASRPARVSPDEQYF. As DNA, the CDR3 is TGTGCCAGCAGGCCCGCCCGCGTTAGCCCCGACGAGCAGTACTTC. This chain uses TRBV6-1 with TRBJ2-7; D is unresolved. Trimming shortened V by 6 bases and J by 5 bases, and 20 bases separated the two germline ends. CDR3 length: 15 amino acids. Germline V lookup: CDR1 MNHNS, CDR2 SASEGT.

The chain employs TRBV5-8 and TRBJ1-2; TRBD1 is a possible D gene (5 bases). Germline V gene data show CDR1 as SGHTS and CDR2 as YDEGEE. This CDR3 region has 15 residues. With 5 bases removed from V and 4 bases from J, the gap between germline ends came to 18 bases. CDR3 sequence (DNA): TGTGCCAGCAGACCCCCTCAAAGGGGTATCTATGGCTACACCTTC. This sequence encodes CASRPPQRGIYGYTF. The full variable domain, completed using reference TRBV5-8 and TRBJ1-2, is EAGVTQSPTHLIKTRGQQATLRCSPISGHTSVYWYQQALGLGLQFLLWYDEGEERNRGNFPPRFSGRQFPNYSSELNVNALELEDSALYLCASRPPQRGIYGYTFGSGTRLTVV.

V and J are TRBV5-1 and TRBJ2-3; TRBD2 matches 8 bases. Germline assignment: CDR1 SGHRS and CDR2 YFSETQ. The CDR3 is 16 amino acids. Trimming removed 4 bases from V and 1 base from J; junction bases left unmatched: 8. CDR3 loop: CASSGTSGEGTDTQYF. DNA for the CDR3: TGCGCCAGCAGCGGAACTAGCGGAGAAGGCACAGATACGCAGTATTTT.

J is TRBJ2-5 and V is TRBV5-4; D remains ambiguous. V lost 4 bases and J lost 4, with 11 bases in between. Germline V gene sequence: CDR1 SGHNT, CDR2 YYREEE (reference sequence). This CDR3 contains 13 residues. CDR3 protein: CASSTALGETQYF. CDR3 bases: TGTGCCAGCAGCACGGCCCTCGGAGAGACCCAGTACTTC.

The chain recombines TRBV7-9 with TRBJ1-1; weak D call: TRBD1 (5 bases). Germline CDR1 SEHNR, CDR2 FQNEAQ (reference sequence). Trimming stripped 6 bases from V and 3 bases from J, with 17 bases between. This CDR3 has 15 residues. The DNA for the CDR3 is TGTGCCAGCAGTTCTCGGGGAGGGGAGGACACTGAAGCTTTCTTT. It encodes CASSSRGGEDTEAFF.

This chain links TRBV5-1 with TRBJ2-1, with D perhaps TRBD1 (6 bases). Germline CDR1 reads SGHRS; CDR2 reads YFSETQ. V lost 4 bases and J lost 7, with 24 bases in between. The CDR3 sequence is 17 residues long. The CDR3 DNA follows: TGCGCCAGCAGCCATTCGAGGACCGGGACAAGCAGGAATGAGCAGTTCTTC. It specifies CASSHSRTGTSRNEQFF.

This chain links TRBV18 with TRBJ2-3; tentatively, D is TRBD2 (6 bases). The CDR3 has 16 amino acids. V was pared by 2 bases and J by 0 bases, with 12 bases between. Germline loops: CDR1 KGHSH, CDR2 LQKENI. CDR3 in DNA: TGTGCCAGCTCACCAGCAAAGCGGGTTAGCACAGATACGCAGTATTTT. Translating gives CASSPAKRVSTDTQYF. The variable domain in full, completed from reference TRBV18 and TRBJ2-3, reads NAGVMQNPRHLVRRRGQEARLRCSPMKGHSHVYWYRQLPEEGLKFMVYLQKENIIDESGMPKERFSAEFPKEGPSILRIQQVVRGDSAAYFCASSPAKRVSTDTQYFGPGTRLTVL.